These 4 T cell receptor beta chains were all obtained from the same sample, sequenced in a study of neurological immune-mediated disorders (dated by TCRdb to the late 2010s). Libraries came from 5' RACE. Sequencing relied on an Illumina HiSeq 2500. TCRdb reprocessing: public reads trimmed at Q25 with fastp, clones called with MiXCR, in-frame beta chains kept. Rows matching on CDR3 protein sequence are summarized as one entry with the most common DNA and genes. Across this sample there are about 21,000 distinct CDR3 sequences, with 5.5% to 8% seen only once. The biggest ten clones account for about 48% of the sample. Sequenced sample: CD8+ T cells from blood. Every receptor here comes from a man between 18 and 29 years old in good health.

This clonotype was picked up many times. Here the CDR3 reads CASSLSSFSAEAFF. The CDR3 region has the DNA TGTGCCAGCAGCTTGTCCAGTTTCTCCGCTGAAGCTTTCTTT. This chain uses TRBV5-6 with TRBJ1-1; D is undetermined. The CDR3 consists of 14 residues. Germline assignment: CDR1 SGHDT and CDR2 YYEEEE. Trimming cost V 1 base and J 6 bases, with 13 bases left between them. Combining the CDR3 with reference TRBV5-6 and TRBJ1-1 gives the whole variable domain DAGVTQSPTHLIKTRGQQVTLRCSPKSGHDTVSWYQQALGQGPQFIFQYYEEEERQRGNFPDRFSGHQFPNYSSELNVNALLLGDSALYLCASSLSSFSAEAFFGQGTRLTVV.

There are many counts of this clonotype. The V gene is TRBV6-5, the J gene TRBJ1-5; unclear D gene. V was trimmed by 0 bases and J by 8 bases, leaving 14 bases between them. Germline V gives CDR1 MNHEY, CDR2 SVGAGI. This CDR3 spans 15 amino acids. The CDR3: CASSYSNDRTEPQHF. The CDR3 bases are TGTGCCAGCAGTTACTCGAACGACCGGACGGAGCCCCAGCATTTT.

A single count supports this clonotype. The gene calls are TRBV28 and TRBJ1-2; weak D call: TRBD1 (5 bases). The CDR3 covers 13 residues. Germline V gives CDR1 MDHEN, CDR2 SYDVKM. V was trimmed by 5 bases and J by 8 bases, leaving 15 bases between them. Written as DNA, the CDR3 is TGTGCCAGCAGTCTGGACACCAGACCAGGCTACACCTTC. It encodes CASSLDTRPGYTF.

This clonotype has at least ten counts. This chain connects TRBV7-2 to TRBJ1-4; D not certain. V was trimmed by 4 bases and J by 7 bases, leaving 4 bases between them. CDR3 size: 11 residues. The V gene's germline CDR1 is SGHTA and CDR2 FQGNSA. The CDR3 region is CASSWGEKLFF. The CDR3 DNA reads TGTGCCAGCAGCTGGGGTGAAAAACTGTTTTTT.